This T cell receptor (beta chain) was documented in a study of CD8+CD57+ T cells in acquired aplastic anemia. Study-wide background: CD4+ and CD8+ cells, once sorted, gave DNA averaging approximately 3.4 ug.

CDR3 and TCR beta VDJ profiling relied on genomic DNA as the template. TCRdb called the reads again in MiXCR, with one record for every CDR3 protein. This sample has fewer than 250,000 distinct CDR3 sequences, with more than 45% found just once. The CDR3 extends over 15 amino acids. From germline, CDR1 is SGDLS and CDR2 YYNGEE. Trimming removed 1 base from V and 1 base from J, with 11 bases in between. All sequencing subjects had displayed CD8+CD57+ cell expansion on flow cytometry. The receptor was isolated from a human donor with aplastic anemia. The chain has TRBV9 and TRBJ1-1; D not resolved. The sample comprised sorted CD4+, CD8+, or CD8+CD57+ T cells (not recorded which) from PBMCs. CDR3 DNA: TGTGCCAGCAGCGTATTCGCGGAGGGGAACACTGAAGCTTTCTTT. It codes for CASSVFAEGNTEAFF.